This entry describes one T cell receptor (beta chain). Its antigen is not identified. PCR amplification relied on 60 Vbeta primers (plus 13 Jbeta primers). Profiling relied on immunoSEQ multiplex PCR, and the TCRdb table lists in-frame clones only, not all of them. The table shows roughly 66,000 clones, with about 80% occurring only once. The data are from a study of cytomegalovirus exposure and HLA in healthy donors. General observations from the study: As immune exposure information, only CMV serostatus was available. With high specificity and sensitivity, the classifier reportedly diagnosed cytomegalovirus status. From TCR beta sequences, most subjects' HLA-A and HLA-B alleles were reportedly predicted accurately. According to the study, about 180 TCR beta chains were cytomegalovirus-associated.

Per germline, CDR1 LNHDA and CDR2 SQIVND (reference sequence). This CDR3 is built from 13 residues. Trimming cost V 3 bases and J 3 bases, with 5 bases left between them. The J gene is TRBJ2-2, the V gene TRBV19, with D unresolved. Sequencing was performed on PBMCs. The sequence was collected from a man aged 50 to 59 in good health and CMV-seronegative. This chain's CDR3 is CASSIRHTGELFF. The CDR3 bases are TGTGCCAGTAGTATCAGGCACACCGGGGAGCTGTTTTTT.